These 25 T cell receptor beta chains were sequenced from one sample in a study of cytomegalovirus exposure and HLA in healthy donors. The PCR was carried out with 60 Vbeta primers and 13 Jbeta primers. The assay was immunoSEQ multiplex PCR, and TCRdb's table has in-frame clones only and misses some. This sample has 55,000 to 80,000 clones, with 70% to 90% found just once. The material sequenced was PBMCs. These receptors all stem from a woman aged 25 to 39 in good health and CMV-seronegative.

This sequence joins TRBV6-1 and TRBJ2-1, with a possible D match to TRBD1 (5 bases). Per germline, CDR1 MNHNS and CDR2 SASEGT. The ends were cut back, 11 bases at V and 10 bases at J, with 18 bases in the middle. The CDR3 totals 12 residues. The CDR3 DNA is TGTGCCTCTAAGCAGGGTTTGGTGGAGCAGTTCTTC. Amino acids: CASKQGLVEQFF.

This chain links TRBV9 with TRBJ2-5; TRBD1 might be the D (5 bases). TRBJ2-7 matches the DNA end more closely, so the J call is doubtful. There are 14 residues in the CDR3. Per the germline V gene, CDR1 is SGDLS and CDR2 is YYNGEE. This chain's CDR3 is CASSLRTSSYEQYF. The DNA for the CDR3 is TGTGCCAGCAGCTTAAGGACATCATCCTACGAGCAGTACTTC.

V gene TRBV6-5 combines with J gene TRBJ2-7; a possible D gene is TRBD2 (6 bases). The CDR3 consists of 16 residues. V was clipped by 2 bases and J by 4 bases, with 18 bases between them. Germline V lookup: CDR1 MNHEY, CDR2 SVGAGI. The CDR3 loop is CASSYHWGDGIYEQYF. CDR3 DNA sequence: TGTGCCAGCAGTTACCATTGGGGGGACGGGATTTACGAGCAGTACTTC.

This rearrangement joins TRBV29-1 to TRBJ1-3; the D gene is possibly TRBD1 (6 bases). This CDR3 is 14 amino acids long. Trimming took 6 bases from V and 2 from J, leaving 14 bases between them. Germline assignment: CDR1 SQVTM and CDR2 ANQGSEA. This CDR3 reads CSVTGSMPGNTIYF. Here the CDR3 DNA reads TGCAGCGTCACAGGGAGTATGCCTGGAAACACCATATATTTT.

This sequence joins TRBV5-1 and TRBJ2-7, with D perhaps TRBD1 (5 bases). Trimming took off 4 bases at V and 0 bases at J, with 14 bases between the two ends. CDR1 SGHRS and CDR2 YFSETQ come from the germline V gene. The CDR3 contains 15 residues. The chain's CDR3 is CASSPRDSLSYEQYF. CDR3 nucleotide sequence: TGCGCCAGCAGCCCCCGTGACAGCCTCTCCTACGAGCAGTACTTC.

For the CDR3, the DNA is TGTGCCAGCAGTGAACAGGTCGGGGGGAATGAAAAACTGTTTTTT. Its translation: CASSEQVGGNEKLFF. This rearrangement joins TRBV6-1 to TRBJ1-4, with a tentative D call TRBD1 (5 bases). Germline loops: CDR1 MNHNS, CDR2 SASEGT. The V and J ends lost 2 bases and 5 bases respectively, with 12 bases between them. This CDR3 is 15 amino acids long.

In nucleotides, the CDR3 is TGTGCCAGCAGCACCGACAGAAGCGAGCAGTACTTC. Protein product: CASSTDRSEQYF. This chain links TRBV6-6 with TRBJ2-7, with D possibly matching TRBD1 (5 bases). CDR1 is MNHNY, CDR2 SVGAGI, per germline (reference sequence). CDR3 length: 12 residues. Trimming removed 6 bases at V and 6 bases at J, with 12 bases between.

The rearrangement links TRBV7-9 to TRBJ2-7, with D maybe TRBD1 (6 bases). CDR1 is SEHNR, CDR2 FQNEAQ, per germline (reference sequence). CDR3 length: 16 residues. Between the trimmed V and J ends, which lost 5 bases and 7 bases, there was a span of 24 bases. The CDR3 here is CASSQAGTIFPGEQYF. The CDR3 bases are TGTGCCAGCAGCCAAGCCGGGACAATCTTTCCCGGGGAGCAGTACTTC.

The CDR3 loop is CASRHDWGDYYEQYF. Written as DNA, the CDR3 is TGTGCCAGCAGACACGACTGGGGAGACTACTACGAGCAGTACTTC. J is TRBJ2-7 and V is TRBV6-6, with D possibly TRBD2 on 5 matching bases. From germline, CDR1 is MNHNY and CDR2 SVGAGI (reference sequence). The ends were cut back, 6 bases at V and 3 bases at J, with 18 bases in the middle. The CDR3 loop spans 15 amino acids.

This clone was counted a few times. The V gene is TRBV5-1, the J gene TRBJ2-5, with 7 bases identical to TRBD1. Germline V gene lookup returns CDR1 SGHRS and CDR2 YFSETQ. Trimming cost V 0 bases and J 1 base; bases outside gene matches: 3. The CDR3 totals 15 residues. CDR3 region: CASSLGDRVQETQYF. Here the CDR3 DNA reads TGCGCCAGCAGCTTGGGTGACAGGGTCCAAGAGACCCAGTACTTC.

J is TRBJ1-5 and V is TRBV7-9; TRBD1 aligns across 7 bases. The CDR3 contains 17 residues. After removal of 5 bases from V and 3 bases from J, the junction contained 13 bases not matched to a gene. In germline, CDR1 is SEHNR, CDR2 FQNEAQ (reference sequence). The CDR3: CASSVPHPGGFNQPQHF. The CDR3, as DNA: TGTGCCAGCAGCGTTCCGCACCCAGGGGGATTCAATCAGCCCCAGCATTTT.

The chain recombines TRBV5-4 with TRBJ1-6; no clear D gene. This CDR3 is built from 13 residues. In germline, CDR1 is SGHNT, CDR2 YYREEE (reference sequence). The V end lost 0 bases, the J end lost 6 bases, and 4 bases lay between the germline ends. In DNA form, the CDR3 reads TGTGCCAGCAGCTTGGCTATTAATTCACCCCTCCACTTT. This sequence encodes CASSLAINSPLHF.

J is TRBJ1-1 and V is TRBV19; TRBD1 might be the D (6 bases). The CDR3 has 15 amino acids. The V end was cut by 3 bases, the J end by 1 base, with 12 bases between. Looked up from germline, CDR1 is LNHDA and CDR2 is SQIVND (reference sequence). The DNA of the CDR3 is TGTGCCAGTAGTATGAGGGGGGGACAGAACACTGAAGCTTTCTTT. Residues: CASSMRGGQNTEAFF. The entire variable domain, with the rest obtained from reference TRBV19 and TRBJ1-1, is as follows: DGGITQSPKYLFRKEGQNVTLSCEQNLNHDAMYWYRQDPGQGLRLIYYSQIVNDFQKGDIAEGYSVSREKKESFPLTVTSAQKNPTAFYLCASSMRGGQNTEAFFGQGTRLTVV.

This clone was observed once. The V and J genes are TRBV7-9 and TRBJ2-1; TRBD2 aligns across 13 bases. This CDR3 spans 19 amino acids. The trim removed 1 base at V and 6 bases at J, leaving 12 bases unmatched. Per the germline V gene, CDR1 is SEHNR and CDR2 is FQNEAQ (reference sequence). CDR3 nucleotide sequence: TGTGCCAGCAGCTTAGTATCGACTAGCGGGGGGTTGAGGTTCAATGAGCAGTTCTTC. Its translation: CASSLVSTSGGLRFNEQFF.

This chain joins TRBV2 and TRBJ2-7; D is perhaps TRBD1 (7 bases). Germline lookup yields CDR1 SNHLY and CDR2 FYNNEI. This CDR3 contains 14 residues. The V end lost 8 bases, the J end lost 2 bases, and 16 bases lay between the germline ends. CDR3 in amino acids: CASVGGDRAYEQYF. The DNA for the CDR3 is TGTGCCAGCGTGGGCGGGGACAGAGCCTACGAGCAGTACTTC.

V gene TRBV9 combines with J gene TRBJ2-7, with 11 bases lining up with TRBD1. This CDR3 spans 15 amino acids. J lost 4 bases, V lost 0 bases, and 3 bases had no gene match. Germline loops: CDR1 SGDLS, CDR2 YYNGEE. CDR3 nucleotide sequence: TGTGCCAGCAGCGTAGGGACAGGGGGCTATTACGAGCAGTACTTC. Protein product: CASSVGTGGYYEQYF.

The chain combines TRBV5-1 with TRBJ2-5; a possible D gene is TRBD1 (5 bases). Per the germline V gene, CDR1 is SGHRS and CDR2 is YFSETQ. The germline V and J ends were trimmed by 2 bases and 1 base, with 9 bases remaining between them. CDR3 length: 14 residues. The CDR3 spells CASSLEDSQETQYF. CDR3 bases: TGCGCCAGCAGCTTAGAAGACAGCCAAGAGACCCAGTACTTC.

The chain uses TRBV5-4 and TRBJ2-4; TRBD1 aligns across 7 bases. This CDR3 has 13 amino acids. Trimming removed 9 bases from V and 8 bases from J; junction bases left unmatched: 11. Germline assignment: CDR1 SGHNT and CDR2 YYREEE (reference sequence). CDR3 region: CAITRGSLDIQYF. DNA of the CDR3: TGTGCCATTACCAGGGGGAGCTTGGACATTCAGTACTTC.

The rearrangement uses TRBV5-1 and TRBJ2-3; maybe TRBD1 (6 bases). The germline CDR1 and CDR2 sequences are SGHRS and YFSETQ. Trimming left V 0 bases short and J 2 bases short, with 13 bases between. This CDR3 is built from 16 residues. This CDR3 is CASSLVETGFTDTQYF. As DNA, the CDR3 is TGCGCCAGCAGCTTGGTCGAGACAGGCTTCACAGATACGCAGTATTTT. Looking up the rest from reference TRBV5-1 and TRBJ2-3 gives the full variable domain: KAGVTQTPRYLIKTRGQQVTLSCSPISGHRSVSWYQQTPGQGLQFLFEYFSETQRNKGNFPGRFSGRQFSNSRSEMNVSTLELGDSALYLCASSLVETGFTDTQYFGPGTRLTVL.

V is TRBV28 and J is TRBJ1-2, with D tentatively TRBD1 (6 bases). V lost 10 bases to trimming and J lost 4 bases, with 16 bases between them. This CDR3 contains 13 residues. Germline lookup yields CDR1 MDHEN and CDR2 SYDVKM. The CDR3 protein is CATSPGAPYGYTF. For the CDR3, the DNA is TGTGCCACCTCGCCAGGGGCCCCCTATGGCTACACCTTC.

The rearrangement links TRBV7-9 to TRBJ1-1; D might be TRBD1 (6 bases). V dropped 4 bases and J dropped 8 bases, with 26 bases sitting between them. The CDR3 runs 17 residues. Germline CDR1 SEHNR, CDR2 FQNEAQ (reference sequence). The CDR3 DNA sequence: TGTGCCAGCAGCTCCCTCCCTCTCCTTCAGGGGATAGCCGAAGCTTTCTTT. Its protein is CASSSLPLLQGIAEAFF.

The chain carries TRBV7-6 and TRBJ2-5, with TRBD1 as a possible D gene (6 bases). V lost 0 bases to trimming and J lost 0 bases, with 14 bases between them. CDR1 is SGHVS, CDR2 FNYEAQ, per germline. This CDR3 has 17 residues. The CDR3 DNA sequence: TGTGCCAGCAGCTTAGCGCTGGCAGGGGCCTACCAAGAGACCCAGTACTTC. It is translated as CASSLALAGAYQETQYF.

The sample holds a few counts of this clone. J is TRBJ1-1 and V is TRBV11-3; D might be TRBD1 (6 bases). The CDR3 runs 14 residues. Germline CDR1 and CDR2: SGHNT and YENEEA. The V gene lost 0 bases and the J gene lost 7 bases, with 12 bases spanning the gap. The CDR3 sequence is CASSLDWGQGEAFF. The CDR3 bases are TGTGCCAGCAGCTTAGATTGGGGGCAGGGTGAAGCTTTCTTT.

This clone has only a few counts. CDR3 bases: TGTGCCAGCAGCCCCGGACAGGGCGGCTACACCTTC. Encoded protein: CASSPGQGGYTF. This chain connects TRBV11-3 to TRBJ1-2; 8 positions match TRBD1. The CDR3 is 12 residues long. The V gene's germline CDR1 is SGHNT and CDR2 YENEEA. Losses at the gene ends were 5 bases for V and 8 bases for J; bases not matched to a gene: 4.

A few counts support this clone. This chain links TRBV5-1 with TRBJ2-5, with 9 bases matching TRBD1. V shed 5 bases, J shed 5 bases, and the junction held 10 bases outside the gene matches. CDR3 length equals 15 residues. Looked up from germline, CDR1 is SGHRS and CDR2 is YFSETQ. The CDR3 DNA reads as TGCGCCAGCAGAGAGAGAACAGGGGGCGCCGAGACCCAGTACTTC. Its translation is CASRERTGGAETQYF.